This T cell receptor (beta chain) was sequenced in a study of beta chain features in type 1 diabetes. Expressed TCRB transcripts were sequenced, since all the RNA that had been isolated was reverse transcribed. The repertoire was sequenced with immunoSEQ multiplex PCR; TCRdb's copy has only in-frame clones and lacks some. The sample carries 300,000 to 400,000 clones, 7.5% to 9% recorded once. Trimming stripped 2 bases from V and 8 bases from J, with 18 bases between. Germline loops: CDR1 MNHEY, CDR2 SVGAGI. This CDR3 is built from 15 residues. On this clone itself: The antigen is unknown.

The study's findings and limits: For patients and controls alike, PCR might favor shorter templates to the same degree. Cells that show high TCR expression could be over-represented by cDNA sequencing.

This clonotype was sampled from a woman aged 18 to 35 in good health. The chain joins TRBV6-5 to TRBJ1-2; a weak D match, TRBD1 (5 bases). Material for sequencing was central memory CD4+ T cells from blood. The CDR3 DNA reads TGTGCCAGCAGTTACCGATCCCCGACAGTTAACGGCTACACCTTC. As protein: CASSYRSPTVNGYTF.